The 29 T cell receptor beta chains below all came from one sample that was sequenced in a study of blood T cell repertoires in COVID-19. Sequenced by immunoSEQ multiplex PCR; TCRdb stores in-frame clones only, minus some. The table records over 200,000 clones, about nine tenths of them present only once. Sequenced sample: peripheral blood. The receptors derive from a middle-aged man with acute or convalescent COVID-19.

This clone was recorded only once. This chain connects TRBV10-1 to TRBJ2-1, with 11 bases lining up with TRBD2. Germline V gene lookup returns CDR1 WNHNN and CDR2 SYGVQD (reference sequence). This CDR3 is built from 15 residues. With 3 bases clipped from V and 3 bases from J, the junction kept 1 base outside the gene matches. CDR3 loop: CASSEGTSGYNEQFF. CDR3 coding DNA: TGCGCCAGCAGTGAAGGGACTAGCGGCTACAATGAGCAGTTCTTC.

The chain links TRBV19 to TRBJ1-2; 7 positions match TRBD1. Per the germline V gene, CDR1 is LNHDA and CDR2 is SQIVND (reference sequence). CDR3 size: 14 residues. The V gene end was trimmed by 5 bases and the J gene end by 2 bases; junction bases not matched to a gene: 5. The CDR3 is CASSPSTGNYGYTF. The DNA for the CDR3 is TGTGCCAGTAGTCCATCGACAGGGAACTATGGCTACACCTTC.

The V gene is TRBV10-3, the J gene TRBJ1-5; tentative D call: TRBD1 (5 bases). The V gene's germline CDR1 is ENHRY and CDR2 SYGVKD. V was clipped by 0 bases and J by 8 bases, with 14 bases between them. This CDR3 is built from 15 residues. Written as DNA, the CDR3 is TGTGCCATCAGTGAGTCGGTGCCGGGGGGGAAGCCCCAGCATTTT. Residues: CAISESVPGGKPQHF.

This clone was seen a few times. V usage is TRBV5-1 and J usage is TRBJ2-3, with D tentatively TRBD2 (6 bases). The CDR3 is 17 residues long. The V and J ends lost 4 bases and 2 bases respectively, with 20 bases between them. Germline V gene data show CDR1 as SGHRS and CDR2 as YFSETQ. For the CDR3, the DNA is TGCGCCAGCAGCGGGGCGGGGCCCGACCCTCTCACAGATACGCAGTATTTT. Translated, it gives CASSGAGPDPLTDTQYF.

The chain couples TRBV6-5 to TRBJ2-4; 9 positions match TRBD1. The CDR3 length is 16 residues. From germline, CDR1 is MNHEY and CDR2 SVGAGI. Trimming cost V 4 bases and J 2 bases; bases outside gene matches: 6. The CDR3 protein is CASSSQTGGSKNIQYF. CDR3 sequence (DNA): TGTGCCAGCAGTTCCCAGACAGGGGGGTCCAAAAACATTCAGTACTTC.

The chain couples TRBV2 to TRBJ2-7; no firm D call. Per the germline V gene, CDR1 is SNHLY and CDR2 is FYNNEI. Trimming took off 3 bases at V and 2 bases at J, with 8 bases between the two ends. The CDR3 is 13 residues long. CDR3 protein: CASSDRLAYEQYF. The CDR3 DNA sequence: TGTGCCAGCAGTGACAGGTTAGCCTACGAGCAGTACTTC.

CDR3 DNA sequence: TGCAGTGCTAGTTACGGGACTAACTATGGCTACACCTTC. It codes for CSASYGTNYGYTF. The chain has TRBV20-1 and TRBJ1-2; D call uncertain. The CDR3 spans 13 residues. The germline V gene has CDR1 DFQATT and CDR2 SNEGSKA (reference sequence). V was pared by 3 bases and J by 0 bases, with 8 bases between.

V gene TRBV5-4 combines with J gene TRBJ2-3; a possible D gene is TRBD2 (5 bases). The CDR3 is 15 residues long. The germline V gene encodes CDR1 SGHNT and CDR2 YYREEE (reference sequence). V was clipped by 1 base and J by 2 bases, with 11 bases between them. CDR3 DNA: TGTGCCAGCAGCTTGTTGGAGGTCAACACAGATACGCAGTATTTT. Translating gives CASSLLEVNTDTQYF.

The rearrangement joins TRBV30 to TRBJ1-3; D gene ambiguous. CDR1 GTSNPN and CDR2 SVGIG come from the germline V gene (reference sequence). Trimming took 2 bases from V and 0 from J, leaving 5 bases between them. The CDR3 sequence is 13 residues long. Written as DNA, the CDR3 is TGTGCCTGGAGTTACAGCTCTGGAAACACCATATATTTT. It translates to CAWSYSSGNTIYF.

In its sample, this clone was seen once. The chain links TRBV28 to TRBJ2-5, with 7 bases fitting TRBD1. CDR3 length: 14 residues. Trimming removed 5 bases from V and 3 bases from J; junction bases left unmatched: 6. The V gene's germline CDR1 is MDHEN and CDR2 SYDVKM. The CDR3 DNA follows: TGTGCCAGCAGTACGCGACAGGGTAAAGAGACCCAGTACTTC. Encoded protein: CASSTRQGKETQYF.

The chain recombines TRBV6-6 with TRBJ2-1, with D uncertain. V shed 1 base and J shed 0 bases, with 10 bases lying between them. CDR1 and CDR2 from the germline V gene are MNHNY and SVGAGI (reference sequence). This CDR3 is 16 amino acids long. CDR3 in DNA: TGTGCCAGCAGTTACTGGAATAGGAGCTCCTACAATGAGCAGTTCTTC. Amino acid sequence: CASSYWNRSSYNEQFF.

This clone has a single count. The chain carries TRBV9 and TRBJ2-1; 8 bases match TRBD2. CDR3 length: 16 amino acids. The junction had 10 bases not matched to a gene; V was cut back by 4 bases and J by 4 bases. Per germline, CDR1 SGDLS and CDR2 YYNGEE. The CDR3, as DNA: TGTGCCAGCAGCCCCAAGAGCGGGAGTCGGTACAATGAGCAGTTCTTC. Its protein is CASSPKSGSRYNEQFF. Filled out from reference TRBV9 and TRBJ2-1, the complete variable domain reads DSGVTQTPKHLITATGQRVTLRCSPRSGDLSVYWYQQSLDQGLQFLIQYYNGEERAKGNILERFSAQQFPDLHSELNLSSLELGDSALYFCASSPKSGSRYNEQFFGPGTRLTVL.

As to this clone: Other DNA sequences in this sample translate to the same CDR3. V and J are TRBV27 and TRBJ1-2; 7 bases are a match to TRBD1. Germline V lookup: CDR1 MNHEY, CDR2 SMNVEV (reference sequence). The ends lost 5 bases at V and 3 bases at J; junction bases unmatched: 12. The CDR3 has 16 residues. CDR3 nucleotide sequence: TGTGCCAGCAGTCCACTTCTTTTGGGACAGCACTATGGCTACACCTTC. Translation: CASSPLLLGQHYGYTF.

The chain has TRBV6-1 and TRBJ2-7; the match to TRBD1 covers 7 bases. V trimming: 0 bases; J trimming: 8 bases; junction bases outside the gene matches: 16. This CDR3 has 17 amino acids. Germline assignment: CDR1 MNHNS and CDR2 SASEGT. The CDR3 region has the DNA TGTGCCAGCAGTGAAGCTTGGACCGTAAGACAGGGATATCAGCAGTACTTC. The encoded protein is CASSEAWTVRQGYQQYF.

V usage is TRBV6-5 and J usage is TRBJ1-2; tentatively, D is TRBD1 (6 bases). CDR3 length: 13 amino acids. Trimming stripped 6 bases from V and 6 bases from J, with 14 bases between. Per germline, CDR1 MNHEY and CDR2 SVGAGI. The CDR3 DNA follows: TGTGCCAGCAGAACCTCAGGGGATGATGGCTACACCTTC. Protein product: CASRTSGDDGYTF.

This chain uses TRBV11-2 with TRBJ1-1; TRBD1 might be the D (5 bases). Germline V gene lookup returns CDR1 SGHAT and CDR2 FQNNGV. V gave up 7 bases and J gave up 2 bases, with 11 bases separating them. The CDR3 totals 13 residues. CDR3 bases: TGTGCCAGCACACGACAGAGCAACACTGAAGCTTTCTTT. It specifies CASTRQSNTEAFF. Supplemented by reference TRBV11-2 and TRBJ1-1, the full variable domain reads EAGVAQSPRYKIIEKRQSVAFWCNPISGHATLYWYQQILGQGPKLLIQFQNNGVVDDSQLPKDRFSAERLKGVDSTLKIQPAKLEDSAVYLCASTRQSNTEAFFGQGTRLTVV.

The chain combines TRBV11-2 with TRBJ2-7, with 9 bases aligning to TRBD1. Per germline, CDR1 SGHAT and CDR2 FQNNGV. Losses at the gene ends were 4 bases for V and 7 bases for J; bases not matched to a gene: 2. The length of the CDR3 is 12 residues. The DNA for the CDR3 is TGTGCCAGCAGCTCCGGACAGGGGGAGCAGTACTTC. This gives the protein CASSSGQGEQYF. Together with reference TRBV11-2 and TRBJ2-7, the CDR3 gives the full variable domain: EAGVAQSPRYKIIEKRQSVAFWCNPISGHATLYWYQQILGQGPKLLIQFQNNGVVDDSQLPKDRFSAERLKGVDSTLKIQPAKLEDSAVYLCASSSGQGEQYFGPGTRLTVT.

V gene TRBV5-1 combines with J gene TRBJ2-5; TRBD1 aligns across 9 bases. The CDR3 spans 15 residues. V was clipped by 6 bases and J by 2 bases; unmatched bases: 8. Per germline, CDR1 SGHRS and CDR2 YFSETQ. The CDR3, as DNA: TGCGCCAGCATCGGGGACGGGACAGGGCAAGAGACCCAGTACTTC. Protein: CASIGDGTGQETQYF.

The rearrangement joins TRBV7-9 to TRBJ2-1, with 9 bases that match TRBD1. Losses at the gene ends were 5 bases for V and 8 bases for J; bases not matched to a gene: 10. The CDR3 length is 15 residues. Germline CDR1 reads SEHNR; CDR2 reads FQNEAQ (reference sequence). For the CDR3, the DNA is TGTGCCAGCAGCCCCCAACGTGGGGACAGGGATGAGCAGTTCTTC. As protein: CASSPQRGDRDEQFF.

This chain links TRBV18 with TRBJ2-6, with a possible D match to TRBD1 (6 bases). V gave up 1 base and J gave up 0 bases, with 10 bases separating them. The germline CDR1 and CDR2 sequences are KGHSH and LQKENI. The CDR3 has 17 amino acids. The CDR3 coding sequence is TGTGCCAGCTCACCACTTACAGGGACCTCTGGGGCCAACGTCCTGACTTTC. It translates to CASSPLTGTSGANVLTF.

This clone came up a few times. The CDR3 is CASSSGETQYF. CDR3 nucleotides: TGCGCCAGCTCTTCAGGTGAGACCCAGTACTTC. The chain employs TRBV5-1 and TRBJ2-5; D is uncertain. The CDR3 runs to 11 residues. The germline gives CDR1 SGHRS, CDR2 YFSETQ. V lost 7 bases and J 5 bases, leaving 9 bases between the germline ends. The full variable domain, with the rest looked up from reference TRBV5-1 and TRBJ2-5, is KAGVTQTPRYLIKTRGQQVTLSCSPISGHRSVSWYQQTPGQGLQFLFEYFSETQRNKGNFPGRFSGRQFSNSRSEMNVSTLELGDSALYLCASSSGETQYFGPGTRLLVL.

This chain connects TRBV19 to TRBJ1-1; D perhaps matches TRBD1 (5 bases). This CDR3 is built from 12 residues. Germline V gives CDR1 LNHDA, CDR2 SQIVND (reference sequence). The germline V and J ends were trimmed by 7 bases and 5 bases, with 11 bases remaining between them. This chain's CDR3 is CASTIGGTEAFF. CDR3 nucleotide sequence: TGTGCCAGTACCATTGGGGGGACTGAAGCTTTCTTT.

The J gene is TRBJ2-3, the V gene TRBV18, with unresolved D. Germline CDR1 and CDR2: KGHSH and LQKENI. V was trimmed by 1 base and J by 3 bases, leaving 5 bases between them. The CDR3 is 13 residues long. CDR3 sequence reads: CASSPHKTDTQYF. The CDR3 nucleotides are TGTGCCAGCTCACCACACAAAACAGATACGCAGTATTTT.

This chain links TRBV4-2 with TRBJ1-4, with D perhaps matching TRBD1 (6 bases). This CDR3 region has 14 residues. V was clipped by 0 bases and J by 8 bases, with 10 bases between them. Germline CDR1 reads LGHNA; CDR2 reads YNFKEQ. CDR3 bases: TGTGCCAGCAGCCAAGACAGGGGTGCGGAAAAACTGTTTTTT. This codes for CASSQDRGAEKLFF.

CDR3 sequence reads: CASSLQVSGSYEQYF. In DNA, the CDR3 is TGTGCCAGCAGTTTACAAGTCAGCGGGAGCTACGAGCAGTACTTC. The rearrangement joins TRBV27 to TRBJ2-7; 8 nucleotides align to TRBD2. J lost 3 bases, V lost 2 bases, and 6 bases had no gene match. The CDR3 is made up of 15 amino acids. The V gene's germline CDR1 is MNHEY and CDR2 SMNVEV (reference sequence).

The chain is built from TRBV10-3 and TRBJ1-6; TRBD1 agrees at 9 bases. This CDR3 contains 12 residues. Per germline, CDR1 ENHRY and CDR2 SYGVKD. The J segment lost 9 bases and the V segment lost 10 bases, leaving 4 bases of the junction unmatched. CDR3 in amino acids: CATGTGSSPLHF. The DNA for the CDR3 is TGTGCCACCGGGACAGGGAGTTCACCCCTCCACTTT.

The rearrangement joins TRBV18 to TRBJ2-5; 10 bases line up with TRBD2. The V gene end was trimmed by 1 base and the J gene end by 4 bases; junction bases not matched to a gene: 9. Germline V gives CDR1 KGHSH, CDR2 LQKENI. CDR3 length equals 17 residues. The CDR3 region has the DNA TGTGCCAGCTCACCACTGGGAACTAGCGGGACTAGAGAGACCCAGTACTTC. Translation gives CASSPLGTSGTRETQYF. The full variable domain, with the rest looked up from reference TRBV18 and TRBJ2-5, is NAGVMQNPRHLVRRRGQEARLRCSPMKGHSHVYWYRQLPEEGLKFMVYLQKENIIDESGMPKERFSAEFPKEGPSILRIQQVVRGDSAAYFCASSPLGTSGTRETQYFGPGTRLLVL.

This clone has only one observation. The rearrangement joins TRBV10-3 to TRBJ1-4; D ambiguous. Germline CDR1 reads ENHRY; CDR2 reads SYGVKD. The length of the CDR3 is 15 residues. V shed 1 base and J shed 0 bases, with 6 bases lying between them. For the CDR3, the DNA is TGTGCCATCAGTGAGTTTCTTACAACTAATGAAAAACTGTTTTTT. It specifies CAISEFLTTNEKLFF.

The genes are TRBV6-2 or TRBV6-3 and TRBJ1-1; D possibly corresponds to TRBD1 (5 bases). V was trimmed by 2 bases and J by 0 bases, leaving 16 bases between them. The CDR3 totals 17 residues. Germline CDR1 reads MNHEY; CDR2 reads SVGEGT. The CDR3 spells CASSYQGRFLLNTEAFF. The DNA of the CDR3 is TGTGCCAGCAGTTACCAGGGCCGATTTCTTCTGAACACTGAAGCTTTCTTT.